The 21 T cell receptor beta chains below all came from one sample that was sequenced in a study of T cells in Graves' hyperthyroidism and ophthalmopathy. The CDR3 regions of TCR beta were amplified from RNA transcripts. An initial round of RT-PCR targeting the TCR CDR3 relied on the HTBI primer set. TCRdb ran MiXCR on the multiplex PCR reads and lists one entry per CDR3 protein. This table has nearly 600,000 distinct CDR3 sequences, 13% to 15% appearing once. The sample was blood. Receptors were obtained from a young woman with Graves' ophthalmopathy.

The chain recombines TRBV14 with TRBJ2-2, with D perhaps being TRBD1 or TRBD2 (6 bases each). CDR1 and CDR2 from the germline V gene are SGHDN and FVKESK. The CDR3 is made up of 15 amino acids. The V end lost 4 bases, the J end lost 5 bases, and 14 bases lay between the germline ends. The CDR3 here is CASSRGARGTGELFF. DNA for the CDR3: TGTGCCAGCAGCCGGGGGGCTCGTGGGACCGGGGAGCTGTTTTTT.

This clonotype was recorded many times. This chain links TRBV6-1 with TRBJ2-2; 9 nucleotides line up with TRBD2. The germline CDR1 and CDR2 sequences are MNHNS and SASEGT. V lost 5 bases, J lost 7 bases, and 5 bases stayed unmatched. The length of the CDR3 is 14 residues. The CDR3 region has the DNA TGTGCCAGCAGTCCTAGCGGGAATGGCGGGGAGCTGTTTTTT. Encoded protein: CASSPSGNGGELFF.

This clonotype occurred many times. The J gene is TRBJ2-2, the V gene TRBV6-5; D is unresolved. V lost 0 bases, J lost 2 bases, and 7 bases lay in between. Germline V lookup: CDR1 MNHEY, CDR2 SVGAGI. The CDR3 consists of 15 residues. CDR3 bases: TGTGCCAGCAGTTACTCGACGGGTAACACCGGGGAGCTGTTTTTT. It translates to CASSYSTGNTGELFF.

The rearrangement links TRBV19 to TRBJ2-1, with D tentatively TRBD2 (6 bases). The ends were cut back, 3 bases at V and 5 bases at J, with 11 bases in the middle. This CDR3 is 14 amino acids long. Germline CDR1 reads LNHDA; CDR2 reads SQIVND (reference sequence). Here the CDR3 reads CASSIFGRDNEQFF. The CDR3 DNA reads TGTGCCAGTAGTATTTTCGGGAGAGACAATGAGCAGTTCTTC. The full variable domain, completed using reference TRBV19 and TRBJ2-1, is DGGITQSPKYLFRKEGQNVTLSCEQNLNHDAMYWYRQDPGQGLRLIYYSQIVNDFQKGDIAEGYSVSREKKESFPLTVTSAQKNPTAFYLCASSIFGRDNEQFFGPGTRLTVL.

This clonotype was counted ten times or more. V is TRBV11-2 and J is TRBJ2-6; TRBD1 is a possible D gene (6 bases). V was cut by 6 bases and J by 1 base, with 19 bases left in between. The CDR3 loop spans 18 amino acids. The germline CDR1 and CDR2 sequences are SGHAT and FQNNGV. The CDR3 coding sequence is TGTGCCAGCAGGAAGCTACAGGGCGGAGGTTCTGGGGCCAACGTCCTGACTTTC. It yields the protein CASRKLQGGGSGANVLTF.

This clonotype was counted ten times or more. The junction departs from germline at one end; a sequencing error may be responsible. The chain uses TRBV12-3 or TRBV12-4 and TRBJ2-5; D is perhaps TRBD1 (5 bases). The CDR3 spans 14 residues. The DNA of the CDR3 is TGTGCCAGCAGATTAGACAGTCTCCAAGAGACCCAGTACTTC. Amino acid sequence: CASRLDSLQETQYF.

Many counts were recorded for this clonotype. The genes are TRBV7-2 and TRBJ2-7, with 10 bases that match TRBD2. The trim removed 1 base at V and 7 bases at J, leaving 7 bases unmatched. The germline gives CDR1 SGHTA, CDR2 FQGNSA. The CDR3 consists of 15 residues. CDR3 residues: CASSLVLAGAGEQYF. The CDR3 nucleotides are TGTGCCAGCAGCTTAGTCCTAGCGGGAGCGGGGGAGCAGTACTTC.

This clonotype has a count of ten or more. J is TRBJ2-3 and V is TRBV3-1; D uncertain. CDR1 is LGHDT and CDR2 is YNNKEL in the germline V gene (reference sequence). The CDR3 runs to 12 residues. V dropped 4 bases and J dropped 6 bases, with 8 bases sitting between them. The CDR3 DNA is TGTGCCAGCAGCCCCCTAGGGGATACGCAGTATTTT. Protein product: CASSPLGDTQYF.

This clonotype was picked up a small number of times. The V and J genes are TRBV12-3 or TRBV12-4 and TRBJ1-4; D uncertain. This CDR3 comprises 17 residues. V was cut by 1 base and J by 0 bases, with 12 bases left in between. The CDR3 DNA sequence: TGTGCCAGCAGTTTAGTGTACAGCTCATCAACTAATGAAAAACTGTTTTTT. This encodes CASSLVYSSSTNEKLFF.

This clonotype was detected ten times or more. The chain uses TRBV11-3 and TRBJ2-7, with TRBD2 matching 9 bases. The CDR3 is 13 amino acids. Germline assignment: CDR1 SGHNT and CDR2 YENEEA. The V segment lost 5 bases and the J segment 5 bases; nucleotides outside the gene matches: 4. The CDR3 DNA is TGTGCCAGCAGCCGGCGGGGGGGCCACGAGCAGTACTTC. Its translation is CASSRRGGHEQYF.

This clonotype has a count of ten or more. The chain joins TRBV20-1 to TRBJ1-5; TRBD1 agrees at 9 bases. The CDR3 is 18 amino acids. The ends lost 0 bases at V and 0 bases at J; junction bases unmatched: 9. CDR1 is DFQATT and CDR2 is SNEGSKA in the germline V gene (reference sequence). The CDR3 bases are TGCAGTGCTAGAGATGAGGACAGGGGCAGATATAGCAATCAGCCCCAGCATTTT. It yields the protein CSARDEDRGRYSNQPQHF.

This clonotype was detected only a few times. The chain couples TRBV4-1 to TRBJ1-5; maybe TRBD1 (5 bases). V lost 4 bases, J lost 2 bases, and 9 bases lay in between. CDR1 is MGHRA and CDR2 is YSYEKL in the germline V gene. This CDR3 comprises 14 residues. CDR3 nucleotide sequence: TGCGCCAGCAGCCGAGGACAACGCAATCAGCCCCAGCATTTT. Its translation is CASSRGQRNQPQHF.

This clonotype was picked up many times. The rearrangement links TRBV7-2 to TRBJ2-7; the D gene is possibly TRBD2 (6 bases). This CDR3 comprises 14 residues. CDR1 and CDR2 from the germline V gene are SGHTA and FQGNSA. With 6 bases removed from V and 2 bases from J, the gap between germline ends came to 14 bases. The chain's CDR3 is CASRDSGGAYEQYF. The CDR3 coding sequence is TGTGCCAGCAGGGACTCCGGGGGTGCCTACGAGCAGTACTTC.

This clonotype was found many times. CDR3 amino acids: CASSSGLAVQETQYF. The CDR3 DNA reads as TGTGCCAGCAGTTCGGGACTAGCGGTCCAAGAGACCCAGTACTTC. The chain employs TRBV7-2 and TRBJ2-5; the match to TRBD2 covers 11 bases. From germline, CDR1 is SGHTA and CDR2 FQGNSA. This CDR3 has 15 residues. The J segment lost 1 base and the V segment lost 6 bases, leaving 4 bases of the junction unmatched.

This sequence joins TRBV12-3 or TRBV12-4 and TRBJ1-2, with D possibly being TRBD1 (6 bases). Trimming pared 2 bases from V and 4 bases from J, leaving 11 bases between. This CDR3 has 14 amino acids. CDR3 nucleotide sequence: TGTGCCAGCAGTTTACAGGGGCTCGGCTATGGCTACACCTTC. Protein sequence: CASSLQGLGYGYTF.

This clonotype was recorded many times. The CDR3 region has the DNA TGTGCCAGCAGATCGACAGGGGGCTACGAGCAGTACTTC. Protein: CASRSTGGYEQYF. V gene TRBV2 combines with J gene TRBJ2-7; 9 positions agree with TRBD1. The CDR3 is 13 amino acids. The V segment lost 6 bases and the J segment 3 bases; nucleotides outside the gene matches: 3. CDR1 SNHLY and CDR2 FYNNEI come from the germline V gene.

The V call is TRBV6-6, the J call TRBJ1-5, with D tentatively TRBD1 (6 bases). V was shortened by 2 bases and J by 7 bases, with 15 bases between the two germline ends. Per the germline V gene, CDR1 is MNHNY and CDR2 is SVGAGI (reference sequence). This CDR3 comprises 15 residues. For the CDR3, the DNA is TGTGCCAGCAGTTACAGGGGGTATAACAGCCAGCCCCAGCATTTT. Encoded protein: CASSYRGYNSQPQHF.

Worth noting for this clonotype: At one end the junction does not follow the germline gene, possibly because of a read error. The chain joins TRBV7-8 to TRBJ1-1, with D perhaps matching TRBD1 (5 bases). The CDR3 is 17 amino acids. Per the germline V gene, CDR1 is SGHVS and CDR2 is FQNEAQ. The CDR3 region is CASRLGGGGAANTEAFF. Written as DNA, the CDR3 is TGTGCCAGCAGATTAGGCGGGGGAGGGGCTGCGAACACTGAAGCTTTCTTT. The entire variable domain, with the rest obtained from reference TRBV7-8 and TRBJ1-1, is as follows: GAGVSQSPRYKVAKRGQDVALRCDPISGHVSLFWYQQALGQGPEFLTYFQNEAQLDKSGLPSDRFFAERPEGSVSTLKIQRTQQEDSAVYLCASRLGGGGAANTEAFFGQGTRLTVV.

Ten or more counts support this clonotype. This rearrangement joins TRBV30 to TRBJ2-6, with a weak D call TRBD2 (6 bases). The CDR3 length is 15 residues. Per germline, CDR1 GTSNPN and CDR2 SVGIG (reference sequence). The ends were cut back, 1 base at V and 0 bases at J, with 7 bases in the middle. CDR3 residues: CAWSGGDSGANVLTF. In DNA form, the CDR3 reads TGTGCCTGGAGTGGCGGGGACTCTGGGGCCAACGTCCTGACTTTC.

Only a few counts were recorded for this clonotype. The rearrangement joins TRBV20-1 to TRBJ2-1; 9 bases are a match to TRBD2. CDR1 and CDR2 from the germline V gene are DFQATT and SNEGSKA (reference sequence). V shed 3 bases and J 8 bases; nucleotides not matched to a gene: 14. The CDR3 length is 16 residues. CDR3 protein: CSARGRFGREGYEQFF. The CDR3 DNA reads TGCAGTGCTAGGGGCAGGTTTGGGCGGGAGGGCTATGAGCAGTTCTTC.

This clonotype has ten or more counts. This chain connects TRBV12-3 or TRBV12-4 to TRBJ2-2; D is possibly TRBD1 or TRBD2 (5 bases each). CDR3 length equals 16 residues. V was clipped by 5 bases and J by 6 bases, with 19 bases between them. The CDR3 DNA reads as TGTGCCAGCAGTCTACGGGGACCTAGGGTCGCCGGGGAGCTGTTTTTT. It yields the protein CASSLRGPRVAGELFF.